Listed here are 28 T cell receptor beta chains from one sample, sequenced in a study of T cell responses to AZD1222 COVID-19 vaccine (dated by TCRdb to the early 2020s). The method was the immunoSEQ multiplex PCR assay. TCRdb took over this immuneACCESS table, retaining in-frame rearrangements with V and J assigned. Such tables are incomplete; in checked studies, under half of the missing clones stem from an unresolved V gene, and the remainder is unexplained. Recorded for this sample are approximately 150,000 clones; around 90% of them occurred a single time. The ten biggest clones cover 5.4% of the sample. The meaning of the sample's time point label: about 28 days (+/-7) after the second vaccine dose. The treatment or condition label for this specimen denotes: meningococcal conjugate vaccine given as trial control. Sequencing was performed on peripheral blood, taken 28 days after the second dose of the MenACWY control vaccine. The receptors come from an adult who received the MenACWY meningococcal vaccine as a control.

This clone was recorded once. CDR3: CASSLARPYGYTF. DNA for the CDR3: TGTGCCAGCAGCTTGGCCCGTCCCTATGGCTACACCTTC. J is TRBJ1-2 and V is TRBV5-6; D call uncertain. In germline, CDR1 is SGHDT, CDR2 YYEEEE. V lost 0 bases to trimming and J lost 4 bases, with 7 bases between them. The CDR3 is 13 residues long.

In its sample, this clone was seen once. The chain uses TRBV6-5 and TRBJ1-4, with D unresolved. Germline V CDR1 and CDR2: MNHEY, SVGAGI. V shed 4 bases and J shed 7 bases, with 10 bases lying between them. This CDR3 region has 13 residues. The CDR3 sequence: CASSSSVGEKLFF. The CDR3 nucleotides are TGTGCCAGCAGTTCCTCGGTGGGTGAAAAACTGTTTTTT.

The rearrangement joins TRBV5-1 to TRBJ2-3; possible D gene TRBD1, 5 bases. The CDR3 has 15 residues. V was cut by 7 bases and J by 1 base, with 16 bases left in between. Germline lookup yields CDR1 SGHRS and CDR2 YFSETQ. The CDR3 loop reads CASGSQSGRTDTQYF. The DNA for the CDR3 is TGCGCCAGCGGTTCTCAATCAGGGCGCACAGATACGCAGTATTTT.

This chain uses TRBV7-8 with TRBJ1-6; D unclear. Germline CDR1 is SGHVS and CDR2 is FQNEAQ. With 5 bases removed from V and 5 bases from J, the gap between germline ends came to 4 bases. This CDR3 comprises 12 residues. The CDR3 DNA sequence: TGTGCCAGCAGCCTGAATAATTCACCCCTCCACTTT. Translation gives CASSLNNSPLHF.

This chain joins TRBV6-2 or TRBV6-3 and TRBJ1-1, with D tentatively TRBD1 (5 bases). V shed 5 bases and J shed 4 bases, with 11 bases lying between them. This CDR3 has 13 residues. CDR1 and CDR2 from the germline V gene are MNHEY and SVGEGT. CDR3 coding DNA: TGTGCCAGCAGTAAAGTGGGGGGCACTGAAGCTTTCTTT. Translation: CASSKVGGTEAFF.

The chain combines TRBV30 with TRBJ1-5, with D possibly TRBD1 on 6 matching bases. The CDR3 has 13 amino acids. The V gene lost 5 bases and the J gene lost 9 bases, with 17 bases spanning the gap. Germline CDR1 and CDR2: GTSNPN and SVGIG (reference sequence). The CDR3: CAWGGQGQGPQHF. The DNA of the CDR3 is TGTGCCTGGGGGGGGCAGGGCCAGGGGCCCCAGCATTTT.

V gene TRBV6-5 combines with J gene TRBJ1-5; D is unresolved. Trimming shortened V by 8 bases and J by 0 bases, and 11 bases separated the two germline ends. This CDR3 is 14 amino acids long. In germline, CDR1 is MNHEY, CDR2 SVGAGI. The CDR3 bases are TGTGCCAGCTGGTCGGAATATAGCAATCAGCCCCAGCATTTT. Translation gives CASWSEYSNQPQHF.

In its sample, this clone was seen once. The J gene is TRBJ1-1, the V gene TRBV21-1. TRBV21-1 is a pseudogene. This CDR3 spans 15 amino acids. This CDR3 reads CASSRYGGANTEAFF. The DNA of the CDR3 is TGTGCCAGCAGCCGCTACGGCGGGGCGAACACTGAAGCTTTCTTT.

The rearrangement links TRBV5-1 to TRBJ1-1; unclear D gene. The V gene's germline CDR1 is SGHRS and CDR2 YFSETQ. This CDR3 region has 15 residues. V lost 6 bases to trimming and J lost 2 bases, with 17 bases between them. This CDR3 is CASKREGLGNTEAFF. The CDR3 DNA follows: TGCGCCAGCAAGCGGGAAGGCTTGGGAAACACTGAAGCTTTCTTT.

This sequence joins TRBV30 and TRBJ2-5; 8 nucleotides line up with TRBD1. V was pared by 1 base and J by 5 bases, with 6 bases of the junction left unmatched. Germline-derived CDR1 and CDR2 are GTSNPN and SVGIG (reference sequence). The CDR3 has 14 amino acids. CDR3 sequence reads: CAWSGPDRAETQYF. As DNA, the CDR3 is TGTGCCTGGAGTGGCCCGGACAGGGCGGAGACCCAGTACTTC.

The chain employs TRBV28 and TRBJ2-7; TRBD2 aligns across 8 bases. This CDR3 comprises 15 residues. J lost 0 bases, V lost 3 bases, and 4 bases had no gene match. Looked up from germline, CDR1 is MDHEN and CDR2 is SYDVKM. The CDR3 nucleotides are TGTGCCAGCAGTTTTCCTACTAGCGGCTCCTACGAGCAGTACTTC. It translates to CASSFPTSGSYEQYF.

The chain carries TRBV5-5 and TRBJ1-1, with D perhaps TRBD1 (6 bases). V lost 0 bases and J lost 0, with 9 bases in between. CDR1 and CDR2 (germline): SGHKS, YYEKEE (reference sequence). There are 15 residues in the CDR3. CDR3 residues: CASSLGGGVNTEAFF. The CDR3 DNA sequence: TGTGCCAGCAGCTTGGGCGGGGGCGTGAACACTGAAGCTTTCTTT.

CDR3: CASSLEGDEQFF. The CDR3 DNA sequence: TGTGCCAGCAGTTTAGAAGGGGATGAGCAGTTCTTC. The chain uses TRBV12-3 or TRBV12-4 and TRBJ2-1; TRBD1 is a possible D gene (5 bases). CDR3 size: 12 residues. Trimming cost V 1 base and J 8 bases, with 6 bases left between them.

The chain links TRBV18 to TRBJ2-7; possibly TRBD2 for D (7 bases). CDR3 length equals 15 residues. Looked up from germline, CDR1 is KGHSH and CDR2 is LQKENI. Deletions cut 3 bases from V and 6 bases from J, with 18 bases between. The CDR3 here is CASSPGGHSISEQYF. Written as DNA, the CDR3 is TGTGCCAGCTCACCGGGGGGGCACTCTATCTCCGAGCAGTACTTC.

This clone was seen once. The V call is TRBV10-3, the J call TRBJ2-1, with D perhaps matching TRBD2 (6 bases). The germline gives CDR1 ENHRY, CDR2 SYGVKD. CDR3 length equals 15 residues. V gave up 8 bases and J gave up 1 base, with 15 bases separating them. The CDR3 DNA reads as TGTGCCATCGGGATGTTGGGGGGTTCCTACAATGAGCAGTTCTTC. Translated, it gives CAIGMLGGSYNEQFF.

This rearrangement joins TRBV7-2 to TRBJ2-3, with D maybe TRBD1 (6 bases). Looked up from germline, CDR1 is SGHTA and CDR2 is FQGNSA. The V end lost 4 bases, the J end lost 2 bases, and 22 bases lay between the germline ends. The CDR3 consists of 18 residues. CDR3 region: CASSWADRGRGYTDTQYF. The CDR3 DNA reads TGTGCCAGCAGCTGGGCAGACCGGGGCAGGGGTTACACAGATACGCAGTATTTT.

The genes are TRBV15 and TRBJ2-5; 10 bases line up with TRBD2. The CDR3 contains 15 residues. From germline, CDR1 is LNHNV and CDR2 YYDKDF (reference sequence). After removal of 0 bases from V and 5 bases from J, the junction contained 3 bases not matched to a gene. The CDR3 region is CATSREAGGRETQYF. Written as DNA, the CDR3 is TGTGCCACCAGCAGAGAAGCGGGGGGGCGGGAGACCCAGTACTTC.

The chain links TRBV20-1 to TRBJ2-5; unclear D gene. This CDR3 contains 11 residues. Per the germline V gene, CDR1 is DFQATT and CDR2 is SNEGSKA (reference sequence). V was clipped by 2 bases and J by 5 bases, with 6 bases between them. CDR3 coding DNA: TGCAGTGCTAGATCCATTGAGACCCAGTACTTC. Its translation: CSARSIETQYF.

The gene calls are TRBV4-3 and TRBJ1-2; D remains ambiguous. This CDR3 spans 15 amino acids. Germline loops: CDR1 LGHNA, CDR2 YSLEER. V dropped 3 bases and J dropped 7 bases, with 18 bases sitting between them. The CDR3 reads CASSQALARAAGYTF. The DNA for the CDR3 is TGCGCCAGCAGCCAGGCCCTTGCTAGGGCGGCTGGCTACACCTTC.

This clone appeared once. The rearrangement joins TRBV7-2 to TRBJ1-4; no clear D. V lost 5 bases, J lost 4 bases, and 14 bases lay in between. The germline CDR1 and CDR2 sequences are SGHTA and FQGNSA. This CDR3 region has 15 residues. In nucleotides, the CDR3 is TGTGCCAGCAGCCCCCACGGACCCATTAATGAAAAACTGTTTTTT. It codes for CASSPHGPINEKLFF.

The table lists this clone with a few counts. V and J are TRBV4-1 and TRBJ1-2, with no clear D. Per the germline V gene, CDR1 is MGHRA and CDR2 is YSYEKL. Trimming stripped 1 base from V and 8 bases from J, with 11 bases between. The CDR3 loop spans 13 amino acids. The CDR3 loop is CASSQGIWAGYTF. As DNA, the CDR3 is TGCGCCAGCAGCCAAGGGATCTGGGCAGGCTACACCTTC.

The CDR3 region has the DNA TGTGCCACTTCGGATCAGGGGGTGGAGTATTCACCCCTCCACTTT. Its translation is CATSDQGVEYSPLHF. This rearrangement joins TRBV6-6 to TRBJ1-6; 7 nucleotides line up with TRBD1. CDR1 is MNHNY, CDR2 SVGAGI, per germline (reference sequence). This CDR3 has 15 amino acids. Trimming cost V 10 bases and J 8 bases; bases outside gene matches: 14.

The chain joins TRBV13 to TRBJ2-7, with a tentative D call TRBD2 (5 bases). The length of the CDR3 is 13 residues. Germline lookup yields CDR1 PRHDT and CDR2 FYEKMQ (reference sequence). Between the trimmed V and J ends, which lost 5 bases and 4 bases, there was a span of 12 bases. For the CDR3, the DNA is TGTGCCAGCAGCCGAGGACTCTCTTACGAGCAGTACTTC. It is translated as CASSRGLSYEQYF.

The chain recombines TRBV28 with TRBJ2-2; D gene uncertain. Germline-derived CDR1 and CDR2 are MDHEN and SYDVKM. The CDR3 has 12 amino acids. V lost 2 bases, J lost 6 bases, and 4 bases lay in between. The CDR3 here is CASSLQAGELFF. The CDR3 DNA reads as TGTGCCAGCAGTTTACAAGCCGGGGAGCTGTTTTTT.

The J gene is TRBJ1-3, the V gene TRBV15, with D uncertain. CDR1 is LNHNV, CDR2 YYDKDF, per germline (reference sequence). V lost 0 bases, J lost 9 bases, and 9 bases lay in between. CDR3 length: 13 residues. The CDR3 here is CATSRDQLGTIYF. The CDR3 nucleotides are TGTGCCACCAGCAGAGACCAACTAGGCACCATATATTTT. The full variable domain, in which reference TRBV15 and TRBJ1-3 provide the parts outside the CDR3, is DAMVIQNPRYQVTQFGKPVTLSCSQTLNHNVMYWYQQKSSQAPKLLFHYYDKDFNNEADTPDNFQSRRPNTSFCFLDIRSPGLGDTAMYLCATSRDQLGTIYFGEGSWLTVV.

V gene TRBV5-8 combines with J gene TRBJ2-7; TRBD2 agrees at 11 bases. Unmatched junction bases numbered 3, after V lost 3 bases and J lost 1 base. Germline V gives CDR1 SGHTS, CDR2 YDEGEE. The CDR3 runs 15 residues. The CDR3 DNA follows: TGTGCCAGCAGCTATGGGACTAGCGGTTCCTACGAGCAGTACTTC. It codes for CASSYGTSGSYEQYF. The entire variable domain, with the rest obtained from reference TRBV5-8 and TRBJ2-7, is as follows: EAGVTQSPTHLIKTRGQQATLRCSPISGHTSVYWYQQALGLGLQFLLWYDEGEERNRGNFPPRFSGRQFPNYSSELNVNALELEDSALYLCASSYGTSGSYEQYFGPGTRLTVT.

In its sample, this clone was seen once. The V gene is TRBV18, the J gene TRBJ2-1, with 16 nucleotides matching TRBD2. There are 16 residues in the CDR3. The germline CDR1 and CDR2 sequences are KGHSH and LQKENI. V dropped 2 bases and J dropped 9; count of bases not matched to a gene: 4. The CDR3 sequence is CASSPAGLAGGVEQFF. The CDR3 coding sequence is TGTGCCAGCTCACCAGCGGGACTAGCGGGAGGGGTTGAGCAGTTCTTC. The variable domain in full, completed from reference TRBV18 and TRBJ2-1, reads NAGVMQNPRHLVRRRGQEARLRCSPMKGHSHVYWYRQLPEEGLKFMVYLQKENIIDESGMPKERFSAEFPKEGPSILRIQQVVRGDSAAYFCASSPAGLAGGVEQFFGPGTRLTVL.

CDR3 loop: CASSQDFGNTGELFF. CDR3 DNA sequence: TGTGCCAGCAGCCAAGATTTTGGGAACACCGGGGAGCTGTTTTTT. V gene TRBV3-1 (or the pseudogene TRBV3-2) combines with J gene TRBJ2-2; D gene unclear. V was pared by 0 bases and J by 1 base, with 6 bases between. CDR1 is LGHDT, CDR2 YNNKEL, per germline (reference sequence). The CDR3 consists of 15 residues.